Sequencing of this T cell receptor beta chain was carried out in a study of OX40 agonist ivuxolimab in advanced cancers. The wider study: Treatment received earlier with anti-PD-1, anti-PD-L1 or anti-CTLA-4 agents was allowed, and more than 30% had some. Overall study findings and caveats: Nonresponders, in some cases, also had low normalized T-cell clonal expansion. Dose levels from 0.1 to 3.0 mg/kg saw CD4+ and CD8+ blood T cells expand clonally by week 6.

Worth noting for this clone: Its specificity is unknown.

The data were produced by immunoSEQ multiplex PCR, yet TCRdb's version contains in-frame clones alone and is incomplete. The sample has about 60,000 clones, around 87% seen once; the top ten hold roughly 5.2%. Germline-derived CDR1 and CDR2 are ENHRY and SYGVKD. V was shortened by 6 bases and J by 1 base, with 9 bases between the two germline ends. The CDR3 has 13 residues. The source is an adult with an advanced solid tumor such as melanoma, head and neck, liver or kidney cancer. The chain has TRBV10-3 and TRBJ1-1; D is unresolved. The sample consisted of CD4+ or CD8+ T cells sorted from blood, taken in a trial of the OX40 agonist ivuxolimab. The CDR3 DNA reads TGTGCCATCAGCCAAGGAGGGAACACTGAAGCTTTCTTT. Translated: CAISQGGNTEAFF.